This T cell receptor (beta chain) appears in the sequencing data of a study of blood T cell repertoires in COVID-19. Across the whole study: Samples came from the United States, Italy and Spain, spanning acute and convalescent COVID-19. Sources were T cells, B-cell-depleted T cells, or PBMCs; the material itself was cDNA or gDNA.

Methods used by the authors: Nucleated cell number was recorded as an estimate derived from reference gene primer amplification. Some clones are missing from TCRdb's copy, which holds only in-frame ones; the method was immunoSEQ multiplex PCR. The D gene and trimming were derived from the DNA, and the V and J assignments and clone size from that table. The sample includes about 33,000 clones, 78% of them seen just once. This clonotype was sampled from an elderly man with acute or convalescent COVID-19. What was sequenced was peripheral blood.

The CDR3 loop is CASSPRTGGYGYTF. DNA for the CDR3: TGTGCCAGCAGTCCACGGACAGGGGGCTATGGCTACACCTTC. The chain carries TRBV27 and TRBJ1-2; 10 bases match TRBD1. V shed 5 bases, J shed 4 bases, and the junction held 4 bases outside the gene matches. The CDR3 loop spans 14 amino acids. The germline V gene encodes CDR1 MNHEY and CDR2 SMNVEV (reference sequence).